The 7 T cell receptor beta chains in this list originate from one sample, sequenced in a study of human T cells and chemical hapten exposure. Time point defined: patch test 2, 6 weeks after DPC sensitization. Treatment noted: therapeutic diphenylcyclopropenone sensitization with weekly scalp DPC. MiXCR was run by TCRdb on the RACE reads, yielding one entry per CDR3 protein. The sample shows about 84,000 distinct CDR3 sequences, under 11% of them seen only once. Specimen: whole blood, collected in connection with sensitization to the hapten diphenylcyclopropenone (DPC). Every receptor here comes from a woman aged 45-60 years with alopecia areata. Some clones in this sample may be carry-over from other donors' samples.

This clonotype was detected a few times. This rearrangement joins TRBV6-5 to TRBJ2-7; weak D call: TRBD1 (6 bases). The CDR3 runs to 14 residues. Germline CDR1 reads MNHEY; CDR2 reads SVGAGI. V lost 6 bases to trimming and J lost 6 bases, with 18 bases between them. CDR3 residues: CASSPDRRRLEQYF. As DNA, the CDR3 is TGTGCCAGCAGCCCAGACAGGCGACGCCTCGAGCAGTACTTC.

The chain is built from TRBV12-3 or TRBV12-4 and TRBJ2-4; D unresolved. This CDR3 comprises 15 residues. The ends were cut back, 3 bases at V and 0 bases at J, with 9 bases in the middle. CDR3 in DNA: TGTGCCAGCAGTTTGGAGACCTCAGCCAAAAACATTCAGTACTTC. The encoded protein is CASSLETSAKNIQYF.

Many counts were recorded for this clonotype. The chain links TRBV13 to TRBJ2-1, with no clear D. The CDR3 extends over 11 amino acids. V gave up 5 bases and J gave up 8 bases, with 7 bases separating them. In germline, CDR1 is PRHDT, CDR2 FYEKMQ (reference sequence). The CDR3, as DNA: TGTGCCAGCAGCCGTAGGGATGAGCAGTTCTTC. This encodes CASSRRDEQFF.

This clonotype occurred a few times. The gene calls are TRBV28 and TRBJ1-1; D gene ambiguous. The CDR3 extends over 12 amino acids. Germline CDR1 MDHEN, CDR2 SYDVKM. Deletions cut 6 bases from V and 8 bases from J, with 13 bases between. In DNA, the CDR3 is TGTGCCAGCAGACCACCGGGCCAGGAAGCTTTCTTT. This encodes CASRPPGQEAFF.

This clonotype appeared a few times. This chain connects TRBV11-2 to TRBJ2-3; 10 bases match TRBD1. Trimming took 5 bases from V and 4 from J; bases not matched to a gene: 9. The CDR3 has 16 residues. CDR1 and CDR2 (germline): SGHAT, FQNNGV. CDR3 in amino acids: CASSRRRDRGSDTQYF. DNA of the CDR3: TGTGCCAGCAGCCGAAGAAGGGACAGGGGTTCAGATACGCAGTATTTT. Full variable domain (remainder filled in from reference TRBV11-2 and TRBJ2-3): EAGVAQSPRYKIIEKRQSVAFWCNPISGHATLYWYQQILGQGPKLLIQFQNNGVVDDSQLPKDRFSAERLKGVDSTLKIQPAKLEDSAVYLCASSRRRDRGSDTQYFGPGTRLTVL.

This clonotype has at least ten counts. The chain joins TRBV6-5 to TRBJ1-4; D may be TRBD1 (5 bases). The CDR3 has 15 residues. CDR1 and CDR2 from the germline V gene are MNHEY and SVGAGI. V was shortened by 2 bases and J by 0 bases, with 7 bases between the two germline ends. The CDR3 loop is CASSYEGATNEKLFF. As DNA, the CDR3 is TGTGCCAGCAGTTACGAAGGGGCAACTAATGAAAAACTGTTTTTT.

The sample holds many counts of this clonotype. The chain employs TRBV29-1 and TRBJ2-1; TRBD1 agrees at 8 bases. Germline CDR1 and CDR2: SQVTM and ANQGSEA. The CDR3 totals 11 residues. The V gene end was trimmed by 5 bases and the J gene end by 10 bases; junction bases not matched to a gene: 4. Here the CDR3 DNA reads TGCAGCGTTAGCACAGGGGGAGAGCAGTTCTTC. It codes for CSVSTGGEQFF.